A selection of T cell receptor beta chains follows, all from one sample in a study of CD8 T cells in ankylosing spondylitis. TCRdb reanalysed the 5' RACE reads using MiXCR and keeps one entry per CDR3 protein. The sample yields 150,000 or so distinct CDR3 sequences, 25% to 35% seen once. Sequencing was carried out using synovial fluid, either unsorted or a sorted T cell fraction (not recorded which). The receptors were gathered from a male donor with ankylosing spondylitis. CDR3s include the opening cysteine and the closing phenylalanine or tryptophan. A D gene is named only where the DNA matches it firmly. Clone sizes are given selectively: once, few, many, or a class where the clone is expanded.

clone_size: many; j_call: TRBJ2-2; v_call: TRBV7-9; d_call: TRBD1; cdr3_aa: CASGLQGRPGELFF; cdr3_nt: TGTGCCAGCGGATTACAGGGGCGTCCCGGGGAGCTGTTTTTT
clone_size: .; j_call: TRBJ1-5; v_call: TRBV10-1; d_call: .; cdr3_aa: CASIGQPQHF; cdr3_nt: TGCGCCAGCATAGGTCAGCCCCAGCATTTT
clone_size: .; j_call: TRBJ1-1; v_call: TRBV7-9; d_call: .; cdr3_aa: CASTVLGRRTEAFF; cdr3_nt: TGTGCCAGCACCGTACTCGGGCGGAGGACTGAAGCTTTCTTT
clone_size: .; j_call: TRBJ2-7; v_call: TRBV5-6; d_call: .; cdr3_aa: CASSRRTYEQYF; cdr3_nt: TGTGCCAGCAGCCGGAGAACCTACGAGCAGTACTTC
clone_size: .; j_call: TRBJ2-2; v_call: TRBV11-2; d_call: TRBD1; cdr3_aa: CASSHAQGGLTGELFF; cdr3_nt: TGTGCCAGCAGCCACGCACAGGGGGGATTAACCGGGGAGCTGTTTTTT
clone_size: many; j_call: TRBJ2-2; v_call: TRBV12-3/TRBV12-4; d_call: .; cdr3_aa: CASSLYGRARGTGELFF; cdr3_nt: TGTGCCAGCAGTTTATACGGGCGTGCCCGGGGCACCGGGGAGCTGTTTTTT
clone_size: once; j_call: TRBJ2-2; v_call: TRBV7-2; d_call: .; cdr3_aa: CASSPTRGVTGELFF; cdr3_nt: TGTGCCAGCAGCCCCACGCGGGGCGTCACCGGGGAGCTGTTTTTT
clone_size: .; j_call: TRBJ1-4; v_call: TRBV28; d_call: TRBD1; cdr3_aa: CASSSSSTGATNEKLFF; cdr3_nt: TGTGCCAGCAGTTCCTCCTCAACAGGGGCTACTAATGAAAAACTGTTTTTT
clone_size: .; j_call: TRBJ1-6; v_call: TRBV20-1; d_call: TRBD1; cdr3_aa: CSARAETGGYGNSPLHF; cdr3_nt: TGCAGTGCTAGAGCGGAGACAGGGGGATACGGTAATTCACCCCTCCACTTT
clone_size: few; j_call: TRBJ2-2; v_call: TRBV6-1; d_call: TRBD2; cdr3_aa: CASSNPSGGGTGELFF; cdr3_nt: TGTGCCAGCAGTAATCCTTCGGGGGGTGGGACCGGGGAGCTGTTTTTT
clone_size: few; j_call: TRBJ2-3; v_call: TRBV5-1; d_call: TRBD2; cdr3_aa: CASRLGTSGTDTQYF; cdr3_nt: TGCGCCAGCAGACTCGGGACTAGCGGCACAGATACGCAGTATTTT
clone_size: .; j_call: TRBJ1-2; v_call: TRBV20-1; d_call: .; cdr3_aa: CSARDRGGFEDGYTF; cdr3_nt: TGCAGTGCTAGAGATCGGGGGGGCTTTGAGGACGGCTACACCTTC
clone_size: .; j_call: TRBJ1-3; v_call: TRBV7-9; d_call: .; cdr3_aa: CASSFRRMADTIYF; cdr3_nt: TGTGCCAGCAGCTTCAGGAGGATGGCGGACACCATATATTTT
clone_size: .; j_call: TRBJ1-5; v_call: TRBV7-2; d_call: TRBD1; cdr3_aa: CASSLWGRGDSNQPQHF; cdr3_nt: TGTGCCAGCAGCTTATGGGGCAGGGGGGATAGCAATCAGCCCCAGCATTTT
clone_size: few; j_call: TRBJ1-2; v_call: TRBV7-9; d_call: .; cdr3_aa: CASSLVLPGNYGYTF; cdr3_nt: TGTGCCAGCAGCTTAGTTCTACCTGGCAACTATGGCTACACCTTC
clone_size: .; j_call: TRBJ2-3; v_call: TRBV20-1; d_call: .; cdr3_aa: CSARGGGVPYHTDTQYF; cdr3_nt: TGCAGTGCTAGGGGAGGGGGGGTTCCCTACCACACAGATACGCAGTATTTT
clone_size: few; j_call: TRBJ2-1; v_call: TRBV12-3/TRBV12-4; d_call: TRBD1; cdr3_aa: CASSPRTGGSYNEQFF; cdr3_nt: TGTGCCAGCAGTCCTAGGACAGGAGGCTCCTACAATGAGCAGTTCTTC
clone_size: few; j_call: TRBJ1-3; v_call: TRBV2; d_call: .; cdr3_aa: CASSVYSGNTIYF; cdr3_nt: TGTGCCAGCAGTGTATACTCTGGAAACACCATATATTTT
clone_size: .; j_call: TRBJ2-2; v_call: TRBV7-2; d_call: .; cdr3_aa: CASSLAWANTGELFF; cdr3_nt: TGTGCCAGCAGCTTAGCGTGGGCTAACACCGGGGAGCTGTTTTTT
clone_size: few; j_call: TRBJ2-5; v_call: TRBV6-2/TRBV6-3; d_call: .; cdr3_aa: CASSSPRDSNAKTQYF; cdr3_nt: TGTGCCAGCAGTTCCCCCCGGGACTCTAACGCGAAGACCCAGTACTTC
clone_size: many; j_call: TRBJ1-2; v_call: TRBV7-2; d_call: TRBD1; cdr3_aa: CASSSDRQGLSGYTF; cdr3_nt: TGTGCCAGCAGCTCGGACCGACAGGGCTTGAGTGGCTACACCTTC
clone_size: few; j_call: TRBJ2-2; v_call: TRBV7-2; d_call: .; cdr3_aa: CASTTYDAGELFF; cdr3_nt: TGTGCCAGCACCACTTACGACGCCGGGGAGCTGTTTTTT
clone_size: .; j_call: TRBJ2-7; v_call: TRBV11-2; d_call: .; cdr3_aa: CASSASKVVGDPSYEQYF; cdr3_nt: TGTGCCAGCAGCGCTAGTAAAGTGGTCGGGGATCCTTCCTACGAGCAGTACTTC
clone_size: .; j_call: TRBJ2-3; v_call: TRBV7-2; d_call: TRBD2; cdr3_aa: CASSGGGTDTQYF; cdr3_nt: TGTGCCAGCTCGGGGGGAGGCACAGATACGCAGTATTTT
clone_size: once; j_call: TRBJ2-2; v_call: TRBV3-1; d_call: .; cdr3_aa: CASSFSPGNTGELFF; cdr3_nt: TGTGCCAGCAGCTTCTCACCGGGGAACACCGGGGAGCTGTTTTTT
clone_size: few; j_call: TRBJ2-2; v_call: TRBV20-1; d_call: TRBD2; cdr3_aa: CSAAGLAGRNTGELFF; cdr3_nt: TGCAGTGCTGCGGGACTAGCGGGAAGGAACACCGGGGAGCTGTTTTTT
clone_size: .; j_call: TRBJ2-3; v_call: TRBV29-1; d_call: TRBD2; cdr3_aa: CSVYRGRALDTQYF; cdr3_nt: TGCAGCGTGTACCGCGGGAGGGCCTTAGATACGCAGTATTTT
clone_size: few; j_call: TRBJ2-2; v_call: TRBV12-3/TRBV12-4; d_call: TRBD2; cdr3_aa: CASSFASGTGELFF; cdr3_nt: TGTGCCAGCAGTTTTGCTAGCGGGACCGGGGAGCTGTTTTTT
clone_size: .; j_call: TRBJ1-5; v_call: TRBV2; d_call: .; cdr3_aa: CASRTGPTQHF; cdr3_nt: TGTGCCAGCAGGACGGGCCCGACCCAGCATTTT
clone_size: few; j_call: TRBJ1-2; v_call: TRBV24-1; d_call: TRBD1; cdr3_aa: CATSGSDRDYGYTF; cdr3_nt: TGTGCCACCAGTGGTTCCGACAGGGACTATGGCTACACCTTC
clone_size: .; j_call: TRBJ1-1; v_call: TRBV6-5; d_call: TRBD1; cdr3_aa: CASSYSRTGGTEAFF; cdr3_nt: TGTGCCAGCAGTTACTCGAGGACAGGAGGGACTGAAGCTTTCTTT
clone_size: .; j_call: TRBJ2-5; v_call: TRBV10-3; d_call: TRBD1; cdr3_aa: CAISQTGEETQYF; cdr3_nt: TGTGCCATCAGTCAGACAGGGGAAGAGACCCAGTACTTC
clone_size: once; j_call: TRBJ2-1; v_call: TRBV20-1; d_call: .; cdr3_aa: CSARERRTYNEQFF; cdr3_nt: TGCAGTGCTAGAGAAAGGCGGACCTACAATGAGCAGTTCTTC
clone_size: few; j_call: TRBJ2-5; v_call: TRBV28; d_call: .; cdr3_aa: CASSGRMETQYF; cdr3_nt: TGTGCCAGCAGTGGACGGATGGAGACCCAGTACTTC
clone_size: .; j_call: TRBJ2-7; v_call: TRBV12-3/TRBV12-4; d_call: .; cdr3_aa: CASSLTKGAVSSYEQYF; cdr3_nt: TGTGCCAGCAGTTTAACCAAAGGGGCGGTTAGCTCCTACGAGCAGTACTTC
clone_size: .; j_call: TRBJ1-6; v_call: TRBV27; d_call: .; cdr3_aa: CASSSGILNSPLHF; cdr3_nt: TGTGCCAGCAGTTCAGGGATTCTAAATTCACCCCTCCACTTT
clone_size: many; j_call: TRBJ1-2; v_call: TRBV3-1; d_call: .; cdr3_aa: CASSQRQRDGYTF; cdr3_nt: TGTGCCAGCAGCCAGAGACAGAGGGATGGCTACACCTTC
clone_size: few; j_call: TRBJ2-7; v_call: TRBV10-3; d_call: .; cdr3_aa: CAISDKEYEQYF; cdr3_nt: TGTGCCATCAGTGATAAAGAGTACGAGCAGTACTTC
clone_size: few; j_call: TRBJ2-5; v_call: TRBV7-2; d_call: .; cdr3_aa: CASSPEQGRAWETQYF; cdr3_nt: TGTGCCAGCAGCCCCGAGCAGGGAAGAGCTTGGGAGACCCAGTACTTC
clone_size: many; j_call: TRBJ2-7; v_call: TRBV7-2; d_call: .; cdr3_aa: CASSLGRSYEQYF; cdr3_nt: TGTGCCAGCAGCTTAGGACGGTCATACGAGCAGTACTTC
clone_size: few; j_call: TRBJ2-1; v_call: TRBV28; d_call: TRBD1; cdr3_aa: CASSHMDRGLWDEQFF; cdr3_nt: TGTGCCAGCAGTCATATGGACAGGGGGCTCTGGGATGAGCAGTTCTTC
clone_size: .; j_call: TRBJ2-1; v_call: TRBV7-3; d_call: TRBD2; cdr3_aa: CASSLGLAGRGAYNEQFF; cdr3_nt: TGTGCCAGCAGCTTAGGACTAGCGGGCCGGGGGGCTTACAATGAGCAGTTCTTC
clone_size: .; j_call: TRBJ2-2; v_call: TRBV5-1; d_call: .; cdr3_aa: CASSIVPGAGELFF; cdr3_nt: TGCGCCAGCAGCATAGTACCGGGGGCCGGGGAGCTGTTTTTT
clone_size: many; j_call: TRBJ1-5; v_call: TRBV14; d_call: .; cdr3_aa: CASSRRTESNQPQHF; cdr3_nt: TGTGCCAGCAGCAGGCGGACAGAGAGCAATCAGCCCCAGCATTTT
clone_size: .; j_call: TRBJ2-1; v_call: TRBV7-2; d_call: .; cdr3_aa: CASSPGTRTNNEQFF; cdr3_nt: TGTGCCAGCAGTCCCGGGACCCGTACCAACAATGAGCAGTTCTTC
clone_size: .; j_call: TRBJ2-3; v_call: TRBV5-1; d_call: TRBD2; cdr3_aa: CASSLISSGSLTDTQYF; cdr3_nt: TGCGCCAGCAGCTTGATTTCTAGCGGGAGTCTCACAGATACGCAGTATTTT
clone_size: many; j_call: TRBJ2-3; v_call: TRBV20-1; d_call: TRBD2; cdr3_aa: CSARRAGGTDTQYF; cdr3_nt: TGCAGTGCTAGAAGGGCGGGAGGCACAGATACGCAGTATTTT
clone_size: few; j_call: TRBJ2-3; v_call: TRBV4-2; d_call: .; cdr3_aa: CASSPSKVGTLPTDTQYF; cdr3_nt: TGTGCCAGCAGCCCAAGCAAGGTCGGGACTCTCCCCACAGATACGCAGTATTTT
clone_size: .; j_call: TRBJ1-2; v_call: TRBV6-1; d_call: .; cdr3_aa: CASTERGASYGYTF; cdr3_nt: TGTGCCAGCACCGAACGGGGGGCCAGCTATGGCTACACCTTC
clone_size: few; j_call: TRBJ2-5; v_call: TRBV20-1; d_call: TRBD1; cdr3_aa: CSAEDRVGGTQYF; cdr3_nt: TGCAGTGCTGAGGACAGGGTTGGGGGGACCCAGTACTTC
clone_size: few; j_call: TRBJ2-1; v_call: TRBV27; d_call: .; cdr3_aa: CASKLRDNNEQFF; cdr3_nt: TGTGCCAGCAAGCTCAGAGACAACAATGAGCAGTTCTTC
clone_size: many; j_call: TRBJ2-7; v_call: TRBV5-1; d_call: TRBD1; cdr3_aa: CASTRTGSSYEQYF; cdr3_nt: TGCGCCAGCACCCGGACAGGGAGCTCCTACGAGCAGTACTTC
clone_size: .; j_call: TRBJ2-7; v_call: TRBV30; d_call: TRBD1; cdr3_aa: CAWSSGGSYEQYF; cdr3_nt: TGTGCCTGGAGTTCAGGGGGTTCGTACGAGCAGTACTTC
clone_size: few; j_call: TRBJ2-7; v_call: TRBV4-1; d_call: .; cdr3_aa: CASSQERAEVYEQYF; cdr3_nt: TGCGCCAGCAGCCAAGAAAGAGCGGAGGTCTACGAGCAGTACTTC